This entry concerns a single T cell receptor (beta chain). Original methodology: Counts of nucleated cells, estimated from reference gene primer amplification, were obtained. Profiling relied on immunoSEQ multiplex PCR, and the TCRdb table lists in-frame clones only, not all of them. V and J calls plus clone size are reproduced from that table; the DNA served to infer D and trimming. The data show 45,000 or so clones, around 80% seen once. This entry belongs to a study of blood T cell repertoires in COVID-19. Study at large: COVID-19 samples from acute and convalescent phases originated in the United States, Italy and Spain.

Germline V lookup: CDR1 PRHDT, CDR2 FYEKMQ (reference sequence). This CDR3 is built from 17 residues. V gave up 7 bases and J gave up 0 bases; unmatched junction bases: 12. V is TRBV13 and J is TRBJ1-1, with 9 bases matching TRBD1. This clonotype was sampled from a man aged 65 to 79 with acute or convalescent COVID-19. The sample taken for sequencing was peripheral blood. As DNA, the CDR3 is TGTGCCAGCACCGAGGACAGGGGTAAGGACATGAACACTGAAGCTTTCTTT. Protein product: CASTEDRGKDMNTEAFF.